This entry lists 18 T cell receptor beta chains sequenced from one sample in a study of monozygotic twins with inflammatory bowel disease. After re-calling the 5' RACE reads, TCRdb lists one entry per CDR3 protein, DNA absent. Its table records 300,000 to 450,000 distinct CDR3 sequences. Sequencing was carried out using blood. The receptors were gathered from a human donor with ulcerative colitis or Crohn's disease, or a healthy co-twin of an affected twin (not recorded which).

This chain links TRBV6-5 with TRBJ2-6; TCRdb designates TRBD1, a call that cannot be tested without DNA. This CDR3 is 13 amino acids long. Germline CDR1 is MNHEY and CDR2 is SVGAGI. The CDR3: CASRPGRANVLTF.

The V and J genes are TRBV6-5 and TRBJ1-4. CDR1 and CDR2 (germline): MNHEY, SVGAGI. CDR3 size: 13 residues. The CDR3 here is CASGAGANEKLFF.

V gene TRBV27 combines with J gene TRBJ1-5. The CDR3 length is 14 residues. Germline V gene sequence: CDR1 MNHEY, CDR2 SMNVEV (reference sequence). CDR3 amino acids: CASSLGGDDQPQHF.

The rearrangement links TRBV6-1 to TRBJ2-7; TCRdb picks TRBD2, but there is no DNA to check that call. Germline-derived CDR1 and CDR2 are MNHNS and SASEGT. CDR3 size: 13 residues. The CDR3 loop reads CASSEVRGYEQYF.

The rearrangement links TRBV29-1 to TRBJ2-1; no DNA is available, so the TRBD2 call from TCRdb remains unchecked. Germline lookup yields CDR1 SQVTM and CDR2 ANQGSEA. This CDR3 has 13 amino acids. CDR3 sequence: CSVELAGYNEQFF.

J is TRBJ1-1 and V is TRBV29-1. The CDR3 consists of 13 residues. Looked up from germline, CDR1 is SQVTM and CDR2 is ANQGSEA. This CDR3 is CSVDSTAKREAFF. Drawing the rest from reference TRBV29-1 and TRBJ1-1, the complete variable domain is SAVISQKPSRDICQRGTSLTIQCQVDSQVTMMFWYRQQPGQSLTLIATANQGSEATYESGFVIDKFPISRPNLTFSTLTVSNMSPEDSSIYLCSVDSTAKREAFFGQGTRLTVV.

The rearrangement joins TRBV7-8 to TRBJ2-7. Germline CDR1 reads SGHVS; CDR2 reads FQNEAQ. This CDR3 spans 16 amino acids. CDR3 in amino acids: CASSLAFGLIVIEQYF.

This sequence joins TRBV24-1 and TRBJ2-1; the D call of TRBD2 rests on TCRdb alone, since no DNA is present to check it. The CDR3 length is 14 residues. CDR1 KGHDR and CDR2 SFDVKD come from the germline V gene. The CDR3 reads CATSGTSGGDEQFF.

The CDR3 here is CASSLGPGTIYF. The rearrangement uses TRBV7-2 and TRBJ1-3; TCRdb designates TRBD1, a call that cannot be tested without DNA. This CDR3 has 12 residues. Germline V gene sequence: CDR1 SGHTA, CDR2 FQGNSA. The whole variable domain, filled in from reference TRBV7-2 and TRBJ1-3, reads GAGVSQSPSNKVTEKGKDVELRCDPISGHTALYWYRQSLGQGLEFLIYFQGNSAPDKSGLPSDRFSAERTGGSVSTLTIQRTQQEDSAVYLCASSLGPGTIYFGEGSWLTVV.

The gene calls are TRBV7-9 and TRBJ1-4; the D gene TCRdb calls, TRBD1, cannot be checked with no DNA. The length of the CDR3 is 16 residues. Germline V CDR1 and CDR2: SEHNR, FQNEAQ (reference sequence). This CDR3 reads CASSSGSGQLNEKLFF.

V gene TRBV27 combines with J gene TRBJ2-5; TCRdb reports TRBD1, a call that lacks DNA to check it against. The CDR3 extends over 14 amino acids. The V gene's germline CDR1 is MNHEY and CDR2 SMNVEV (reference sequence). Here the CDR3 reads CASYDFTGGETQYF.

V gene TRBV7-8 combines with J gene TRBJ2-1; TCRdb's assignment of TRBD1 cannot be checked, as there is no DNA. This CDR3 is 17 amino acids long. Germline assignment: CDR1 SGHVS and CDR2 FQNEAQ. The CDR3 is CASSLALRTGLYNEQFF.

The CDR3 here is CSARDGQGYGYTF. The chain is built from TRBV20-1 and TRBJ1-2; TCRdb's assignment of TRBD1 cannot be checked, as there is no DNA. This CDR3 has 13 residues. The germline CDR1 and CDR2 sequences are DFQATT and SNEGSKA (reference sequence).

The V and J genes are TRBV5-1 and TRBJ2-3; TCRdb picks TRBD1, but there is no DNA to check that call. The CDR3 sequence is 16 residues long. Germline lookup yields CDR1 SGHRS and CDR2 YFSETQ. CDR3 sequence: CASSLLYRARTDTQYF.

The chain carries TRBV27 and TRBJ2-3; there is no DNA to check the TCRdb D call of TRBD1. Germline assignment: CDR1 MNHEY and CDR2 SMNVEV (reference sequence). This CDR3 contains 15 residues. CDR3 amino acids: CASARTGMGTDTQYF.

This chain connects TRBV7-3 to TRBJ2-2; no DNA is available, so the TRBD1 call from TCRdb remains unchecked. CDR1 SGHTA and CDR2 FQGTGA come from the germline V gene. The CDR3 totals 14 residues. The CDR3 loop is CASSPPGGSGELFF.

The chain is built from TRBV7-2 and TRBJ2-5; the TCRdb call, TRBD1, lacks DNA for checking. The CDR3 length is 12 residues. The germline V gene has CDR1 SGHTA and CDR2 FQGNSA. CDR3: CASSRRAETQYF. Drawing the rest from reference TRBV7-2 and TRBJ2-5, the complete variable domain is GAGVSQSPSNKVTEKGKDVELRCDPISGHTALYWYRQSLGQGLEFLIYFQGNSAPDKSGLPSDRFSAERTGGSVSTLTIQRTQQEDSAVYLCASSRRAETQYFGPGTRLLVL.

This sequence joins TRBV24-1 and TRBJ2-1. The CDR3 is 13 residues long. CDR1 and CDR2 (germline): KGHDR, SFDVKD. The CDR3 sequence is CATSGTNYNEQFF.